This T cell receptor (beta chain) was found in a study of CD8+ T cells in alopecia areata. Study details: Affected scalp percentage gauged treated patients' severity. Whole-study results and caveats: Patients showed less clear TCR sequence sharing than mice, possibly partly because of HLA diversity. For lesional scalp, especially alopecia totalis/universalis, clonality was higher than in normal scalp.

Isolated RNA was reverse transcribed into cDNA used as the sequencing template. Sequencing used immunoSEQ multiplex PCR; TCRdb keeps in-frame clones, though not all of them. The data contain more than 110,000 clones, approximately 85% of them singletons. About this clone: Antigen specificity is unknown.

Stated treatment: oral pan-JAK inhibitor, 5-10 mg twice daily. PBMC-derived CD4+ and CD8+ T cells were sorted. The source is a human donor with alopecia areata. Sequenced here: CD8+ T cells sorted from blood, sampled at week 4, from a patient treated with tofacitinib.

CDR3 nucleotide sequence: TGTGCCAGCGCTGGTAGCGGGGGGACGACCTACAATGAGCAGTTCTTC. It specifies CASAGSGGTTYNEQFF. The V gene is TRBV9, the J gene TRBJ2-1; 10 bases map to TRBD2. V gave up 7 bases and J gave up 2 bases; unmatched junction bases: 9. CDR3 length: 16 amino acids. Looked up from germline, CDR1 is SGDLS and CDR2 is YYNGEE.